The T cell receptor beta chain under discussion was sequenced for a study of graft-versus-host responses after intestinal transplantation. Note on this clone: Antigen unknown.

The assay was immunoSEQ multiplex PCR, and TCRdb's table has in-frame clones only and misses some. The data contain 150,000 or so clones, around 90% of them singletons. V lost 1 base and J 0 bases, leaving 6 bases between the germline ends. CDR3 size: 15 residues. The germline CDR1 and CDR2 sequences are MNHNS and SASEGT. The sequencing here drew on unstimulated CD4+ T cells sorted from spleen or lymph node cells, taken before intestinal transplant. This receptor was identified in a human donor who received an intestinal transplant. This sequence joins TRBV6-1 and TRBJ1-4; D uncertain. The CDR3 DNA reads as TGTGCCAGCAGTGAAGGCGTCGCAACTAATGAAAAACTGTTTTTT. This encodes CASSEGVATNEKLFF.